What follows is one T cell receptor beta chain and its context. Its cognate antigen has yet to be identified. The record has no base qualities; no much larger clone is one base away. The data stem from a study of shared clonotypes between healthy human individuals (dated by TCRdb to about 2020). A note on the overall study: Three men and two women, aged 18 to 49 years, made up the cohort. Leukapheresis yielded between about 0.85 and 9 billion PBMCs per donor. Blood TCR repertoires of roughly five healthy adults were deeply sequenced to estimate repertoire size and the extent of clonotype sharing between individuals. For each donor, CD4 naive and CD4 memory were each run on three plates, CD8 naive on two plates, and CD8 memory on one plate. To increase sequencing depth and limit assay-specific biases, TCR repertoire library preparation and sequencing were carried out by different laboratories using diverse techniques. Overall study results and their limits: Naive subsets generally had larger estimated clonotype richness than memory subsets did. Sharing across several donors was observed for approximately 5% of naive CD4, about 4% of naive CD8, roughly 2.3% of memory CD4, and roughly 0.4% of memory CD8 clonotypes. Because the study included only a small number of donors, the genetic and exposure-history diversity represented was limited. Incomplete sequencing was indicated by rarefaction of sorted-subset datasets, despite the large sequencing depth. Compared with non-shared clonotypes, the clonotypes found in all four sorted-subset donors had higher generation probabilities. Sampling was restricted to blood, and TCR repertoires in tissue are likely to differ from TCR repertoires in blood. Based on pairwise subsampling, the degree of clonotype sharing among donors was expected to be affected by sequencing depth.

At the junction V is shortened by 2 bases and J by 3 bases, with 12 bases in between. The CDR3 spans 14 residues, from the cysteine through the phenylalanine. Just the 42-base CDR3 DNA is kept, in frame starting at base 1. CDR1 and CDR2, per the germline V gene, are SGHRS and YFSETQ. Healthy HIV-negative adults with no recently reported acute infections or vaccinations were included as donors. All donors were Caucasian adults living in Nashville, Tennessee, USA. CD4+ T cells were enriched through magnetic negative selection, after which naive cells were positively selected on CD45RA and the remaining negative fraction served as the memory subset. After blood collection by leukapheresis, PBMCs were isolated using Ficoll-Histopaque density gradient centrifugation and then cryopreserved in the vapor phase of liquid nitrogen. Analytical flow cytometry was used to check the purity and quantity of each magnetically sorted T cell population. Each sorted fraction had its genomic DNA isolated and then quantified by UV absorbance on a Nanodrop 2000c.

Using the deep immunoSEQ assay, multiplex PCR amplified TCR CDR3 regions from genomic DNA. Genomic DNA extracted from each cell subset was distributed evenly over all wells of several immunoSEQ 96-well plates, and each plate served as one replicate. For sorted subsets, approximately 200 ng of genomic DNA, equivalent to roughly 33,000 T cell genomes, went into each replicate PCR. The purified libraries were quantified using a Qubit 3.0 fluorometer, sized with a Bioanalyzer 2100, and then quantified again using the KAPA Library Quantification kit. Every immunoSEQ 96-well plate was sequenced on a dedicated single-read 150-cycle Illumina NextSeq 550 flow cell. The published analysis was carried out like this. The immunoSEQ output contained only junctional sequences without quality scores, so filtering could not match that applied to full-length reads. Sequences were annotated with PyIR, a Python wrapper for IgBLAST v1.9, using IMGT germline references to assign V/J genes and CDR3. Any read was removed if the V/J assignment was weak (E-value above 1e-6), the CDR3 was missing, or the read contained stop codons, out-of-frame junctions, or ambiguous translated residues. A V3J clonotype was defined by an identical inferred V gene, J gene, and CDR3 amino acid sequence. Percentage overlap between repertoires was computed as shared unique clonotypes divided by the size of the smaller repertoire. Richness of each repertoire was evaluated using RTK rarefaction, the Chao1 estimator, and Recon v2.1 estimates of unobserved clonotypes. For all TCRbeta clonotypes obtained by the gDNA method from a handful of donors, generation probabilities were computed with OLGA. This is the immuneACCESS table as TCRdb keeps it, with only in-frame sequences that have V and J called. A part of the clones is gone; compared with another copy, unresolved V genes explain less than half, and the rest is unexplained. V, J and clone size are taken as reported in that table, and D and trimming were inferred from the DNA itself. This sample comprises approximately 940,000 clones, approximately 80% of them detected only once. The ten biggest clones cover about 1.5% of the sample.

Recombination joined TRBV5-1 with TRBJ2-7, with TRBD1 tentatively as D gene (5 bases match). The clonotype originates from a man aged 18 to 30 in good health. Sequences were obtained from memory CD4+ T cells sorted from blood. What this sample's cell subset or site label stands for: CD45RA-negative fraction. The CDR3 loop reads CASSFQGLIYEQYF. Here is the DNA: TGCGCCAGCAGCTTTCAGGGCCTGATCTACGAGCAGTACTTC.